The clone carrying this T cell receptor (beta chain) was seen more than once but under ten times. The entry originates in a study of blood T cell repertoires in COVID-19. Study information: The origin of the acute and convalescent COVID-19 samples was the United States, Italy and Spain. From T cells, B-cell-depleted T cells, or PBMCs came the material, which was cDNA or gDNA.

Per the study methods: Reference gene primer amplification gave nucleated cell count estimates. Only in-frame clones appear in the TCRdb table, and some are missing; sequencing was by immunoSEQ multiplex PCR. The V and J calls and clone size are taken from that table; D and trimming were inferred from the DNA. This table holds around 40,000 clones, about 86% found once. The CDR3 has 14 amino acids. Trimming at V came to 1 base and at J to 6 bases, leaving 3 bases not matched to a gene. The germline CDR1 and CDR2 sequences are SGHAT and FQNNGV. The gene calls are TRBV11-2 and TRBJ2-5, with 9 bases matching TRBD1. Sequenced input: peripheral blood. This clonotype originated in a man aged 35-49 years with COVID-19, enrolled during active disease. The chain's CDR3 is CASSLVDRGKTQYF. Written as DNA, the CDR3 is TGTGCCAGCAGCTTAGTGGACAGGGGAAAGACCCAGTACTTC.